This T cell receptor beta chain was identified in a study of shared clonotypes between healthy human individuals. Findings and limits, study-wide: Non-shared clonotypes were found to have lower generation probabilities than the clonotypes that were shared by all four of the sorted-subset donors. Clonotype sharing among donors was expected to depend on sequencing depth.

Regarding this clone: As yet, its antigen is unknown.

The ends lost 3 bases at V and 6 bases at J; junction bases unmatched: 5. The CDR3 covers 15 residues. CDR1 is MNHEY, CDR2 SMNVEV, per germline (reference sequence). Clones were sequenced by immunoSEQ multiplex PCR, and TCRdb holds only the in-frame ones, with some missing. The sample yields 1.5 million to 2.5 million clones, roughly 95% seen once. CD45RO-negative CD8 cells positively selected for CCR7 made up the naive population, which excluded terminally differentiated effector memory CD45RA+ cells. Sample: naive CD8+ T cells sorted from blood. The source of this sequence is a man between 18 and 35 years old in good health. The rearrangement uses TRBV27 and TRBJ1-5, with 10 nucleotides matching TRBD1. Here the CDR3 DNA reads TGTGCCAGCAGTTTGACAGGGGGCGCAGGTCAGCCCCAGCATTTT. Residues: CASSLTGGAGQPQHF.